A selection of T cell receptor beta chains follows, all from one sample in a study of T cell changes during pregnancy in multiple sclerosis. TCRdb's copy holds only in-frame clones and misses some; the assay was immunoSEQ multiplex PCR. The repertoire holds roughly 49,000 clones, with approximately 95% as singletons. This material consisted of CD8+ T cells from peripheral blood mononuclear cells, taken in the first trimester of pregnancy. The receptors shown here come from a female donor with multiple sclerosis, enrolled in a pregnancy study. Both conserved end residues are part of each CDR3. Fields, in order: V gene, CDR3 length, J gene, D gene, clone size, CDR3 protein, CDR3 DNA. D genes are given only for firm matches. Some rows have no size entry. The others give once, few or many, or a class for an expanded clone.

>TRBV2|12|TRBJ2-1|NA|NA
CASSEGRGEQFF
TGTGCCAGCAGTGAGGGCAGGGGTGAGCAGTTCTTC
>TRBV4-1|18|TRBJ2-5|TRBD1|NA
CASSHVLSGTGTQETQYF
TGCGCCAGCAGCCACGTTCTAAGTGGGACAGGGACCCAAGAGACCCAGTACTTC
>TRBV5-1|13|TRBJ2-7|NA|NA
CASSLGLGGKQYF
TGCGCCAGCAGCTTGGGCCTAGGCGGTAAGCAGTACTTC
>TRBV19|12|TRBJ1-1|NA|NA
CATTMGNTEAFF
TGTGCCACCACTATGGGGAACACTGAAGCTTTCTTT
>TRBV5-4|13|TRBJ1-1|NA|NA
CASTLGGSTEAFF
TGTGCCAGCACCCTAGGAGGGAGCACTGAAGCTTTCTTT
>TRBV28|15|TRBJ2-3|TRBD1|NA
CASSLYRGSTDTQYF
TGTGCCAGCAGTTTATACAGGGGCAGCACAGATACGCAGTATTTT
>TRBV7-9|17|TRBJ1-1|NA|NA
CASSLGLPGVWVTEAFF
TGTGCCAGCAGCTTAGGACTCCCAGGGGTGTGGGTCACTGAAGCTTTCTTT
>TRBV15|14|TRBJ1-2|NA|NA
CATSSPDSLNGYTF
TGTGCCACCAGCAGCCCAGACTCCCTTAATGGCTACACCTTC
>TRBV4-3|16|TRBJ2-7|NA|few
CASSQDLGGGSYEQYF
TGCGCCAGCAGCCAAGACCTAGGGGGGGGTTCCTACGAGCAGTACTTC
>TRBV7-2|16|TRBJ2-7|TRBD2|NA
CASSLDTSGSSYEQYF
TGTGCCAGCAGCTTAGATACTAGCGGGAGTTCCTACGAGCAGTACTTC
>TRBV21-1|15|TRBJ1-2|NA|NA
CASSKVGTGWYGYTF
TGTGCCAGCAGCAAAGTGGGGACAGGGTGGTATGGCTACACCTTC
>TRBV7-9|17|TRBJ2-3|NA|NA
CASSLGLGEGGTDTQYF
TGTGCCAGCAGCTTGGGGCTGGGGGAGGGGGGCACAGATACGCAGTATTTT
>TRBV27|13|TRBJ2-5|NA|NA
CASSASVRQTQYF
TGTGCCAGCAGCGCGTCAGTCAGGCAGACCCAGTACTTC
>TRBV29-1|14|TRBJ2-7|TRBD1|NA
CSVERSDRGGEQYF
TGCAGCGTTGAAAGGTCGGACAGGGGAGGCGAGCAGTACTTC
>TRBV7-2|14|TRBJ2-7|NA|NA
CASSPAGPTYEQYF
TGTGCCAGCAGCCCGGCGGGGCCTACCTACGAGCAGTACTTC
>TRBV4-1|13|TRBJ2-7|NA|NA
CASSQTNKYEQYF
TGCGCCAGCAGCCAGACAAACAAATACGAGCAGTACTTC
>TRBV7-9|15|TRBJ2-3|TRBD1|NA
CASSLGTASTDTQYF
TGTGCCAGCAGCCTCGGGACAGCTAGCACAGATACGCAGTATTTT
>TRBV4-1|15|TRBJ1-5|TRBD1|NA
CASSQTGTGAQPQHF
TGCGCCAGCAGCCAAACCGGGACAGGGGCCCAGCCCCAGCATTTT
>TRBV30|15|TRBJ1-5|NA|NA
CAWSVAGALHQPQHF
TGTGCCTGGAGTGTAGCAGGGGCCCTCCATCAGCCCCAGCATTTT
>TRBV9|13|TRBJ1-1|NA|NA
CASSPFGNTEAFF
TGTGCCAGCAGCCCGTTCGGGAACACTGAAGCTTTCTTT
>TRBV5-1|12|TRBJ2-5|NA|NA
CASSSTGETQYF
TGCGCCAGCAGCTCGACCGGGGAGACCCAGTACTTC
>TRBV7-9|14|TRBJ1-2|NA|NA
CASSGQTSDYGYTF
TGTGCCAGCAGCGGACAGACCTCCGACTATGGCTACACCTTC
>TRBV19|15|TRBJ2-7|NA|NA
CASSIGAGLEYEQYF
TGTGCCAGTAGTATTGGGGCAGGGTTAGAGTACGAGCAGTACTTC
>TRBV29-1|13|TRBJ2-4|NA|NA
CSVDGASKNIQYF
TGCAGCGTTGATGGGGCCTCCAAAAACATTCAGTACTTC
>TRBV27|13|TRBJ1-2|TRBD1|NA
CASTGRGNYGYTF
TGTGCCAGCACGGGCAGGGGGAACTATGGCTACACCTTC
>TRBV4-1|16|TRBJ2-5|TRBD2|NA
CASSQRLAEVRETQYF
TGCGCCAGCAGCCAAAGGCTAGCGGAAGTCCGGGAGACCCAGTACTTC
>TRBV7-2|14|TRBJ2-7|NA|NA
CASSSPGLIYEQYF
TGTGCCAGCAGCTCCCCCGGTCTAATATACGAGCAGTACTTC